This TCR beta chain was sequenced in a study of tumor-infiltrating lymphocytes in localized non-small cell lung cancer. Study-wide background: From each patient, both tumor and uninvolved lung, non-adjacent to tumor, were sampled. Study-wide results and limits: Higher tumor T cell infiltration than in uninvolved lung was supported by TCRbeta sequencing. T-cell fraction did not differ between immunotypes IM1 and IM2. Not all patients were TCR sequenced, owing to tissue quantity.

Concerning this clone itself: Antigen: not known.

Sequencing used immunoSEQ multiplex PCR; TCRdb keeps in-frame clones, though not all of them. Found here are about 11,000 clones, around 85% of them singletons; the top ten hold 7% to 10%. The CDR3 is made up of 15 amino acids. The ends were cut back, 6 bases at V and 0 bases at J, with 14 bases in the middle. Germline V gene sequence: CDR1 SNHLY, CDR2 FYNNEI. The gene calls are TRBV2 and TRBJ1-1; D not resolved. This TCR came from a human donor with non-small cell lung cancer. What was sequenced was uninvolved lung tissue not adjacent to the tumor. CDR3 region: CASRDSGRMNTEAFF. DNA of the CDR3: TGTGCCAGCAGGGACTCCGGGAGGATGAACACTGAAGCTTTCTTT.